This TCR beta chain emerged from a study of cytotoxic CD8 clonotypes in ibrutinib-treated CLL (dated by TCRdb to the early 2020s). Background on the whole study: The cohort had some eleven relapsed/refractory and approximately 15 treatment-naive patients; 17 were IGHV unmutated. Partial responses were observed in around 25 patients and complete responses in 2; after a median follow-up of 68 months, remission was maintained in 15 or so patients and progression was observed in approximately 12. The response samples were drawn at a median of approximately twelve months into treatment, with a range of roughly 6 to 40 months. Cryopreserved peripheral blood mononuclear cells were obtained prior to treatment, at the time of response, and at either disease progression or sustained remission. Of the 85 to 90 participants in the trial, roughly 26 had longitudinal samples available. On average, each sample had a few hundred thousand productive templates and more than 85,000 productive rearrangements. Every sample from remission and from progressive disease was obtained while the patients were still on ibrutinib.

CDR1 is given as MDHEN and CDR2 as SYDVKM, both from the germline V gene. V drops 6 bases and J drops 7 bases, leaving 12 bases in between. The CDR3 holds 12 amino acids from the cysteine to the phenylalanine. Only the CDR3 DNA stays, 36 bases, in frame from base 1. Each clonotype received, on average, approximately 9.9x coverage in deep resolution sequencing performed on a MiSeq, where the target depth lay between 1 in 1 million and 1 in 200,000 T cells. The immunoSEQ hsTCRB Kit was used to generate the TCR beta libraries. In the source study's methods: ImmunoSEQ Data Assistant and ImmunoSEQ Analyzer were used for data analysis, and V, D and J genes were assigned according to IMGT definitions. Clonality, with values ranging from 0 to 1, was calculated as one minus the normalized Shannon entropy of productive rearrangement frequencies. Only overrepresented clonotypes making up at least 0.05% of each patient's repertoire were included in the public clonotype analysis. Some 12 age-matched healthy donor repertoires from immuneACCESS served as clonality controls. TCRdb provides this immuneACCESS table in a form limited to in-frame rearrangements. Some clones are lacking; in checked studies, under half of them reflect an unresolved V gene, and why the rest are absent is not known. The V and J calls and clone size come from that table; D and trimming were worked out from the DNA. This sample comprises about 92,000 clones, roughly three quarters of them detected only once. 20% to 25% of the sample rests with the top ten.

The meaning of the sample's time point label: less than 30 months on ibrutinib. For TCR beta library preparation, roughly 2 micrograms of genomic DNA were extracted from the cryopreserved PBMCs. Longitudinal blood samples from CLL patients on ibrutinib monotherapy underwent high-throughput TCR beta sequencing. The patients took part in an open-label, single-center phase 2 trial of ibrutinib monotherapy. This clone is a singleton in its sample. Its specific antigen is unknown. Per-base qualities were not stored, and no clone one base away is much larger. Findings and caveats that apply to the study as a whole: Lymph node repertoires were not examined, and the timing of sampling was not matched between patients in sustained remission and those whose disease progressed. Baseline clonality was found to be higher than that of age-matched healthy donors and was strongly correlated with circulating CD8+ T-cell counts. Clonality rose at ibrutinib response, remained stable during sustained remission, and dropped back toward baseline at progression. Public clonotypes were rare and either shrank or stayed stable during treatment, and the rise in clonality at ibrutinib response reflected expansion of private clonotypes.

The receptor's source is a human donor with chronic lymphocytic leukemia. The specimen comprised PBMCs, sampled after 24 months of ibrutinib treatment. Here the chain combines TRBV28 and TRBJ2-5, and possibly TRBD2, on 5 matching bases. The CDR3 sequence is CASRPVGGTQYF. The DNA sequence is TGTGCCAGCAGACCGGTAGGAGGGACCCAGTACTTC. Beyond the CDR3, the reference TRBV28 and TRBJ2-5 genes provide the residues; the full variable domain reads: DVKVTQSSRYLVKRTGEKVFLECVQDMDHENMFWYRQDPGLGLRLIYFSYDVKMKEKGDIPEGYSVSREKKERFSLILESASTNQTSMYLCASRPVGGTQYFGPGTRLLVL.